Each of the 22 T cell receptor beta chains below was sequenced from the same sample in a study of neurological immune-mediated disorders. TCRdb used MiXCR to reprocess the 5' RACE reads, holding one entry per CDR3 protein. The sample lists roughly 25,000 distinct CDR3 sequences, around 13% occurring once. Time point of the sample: technical triplicate 1. Sequencing input: CD4+ T cells from blood. These receptors were collected from a female donor with HTLV-1-associated myelopathy (HAM/TSP).

This clonotype was seen ten or more times. The chain employs TRBV5-1 and TRBJ2-3; 8 nucleotides match TRBD2. CDR3 length: 15 residues. Germline trimming cut 1 base from V and 4 bases from J; bases unmatched to any gene: 5. Per germline, CDR1 SGHRS and CDR2 YFSETQ. The CDR3 DNA is TGCGCCAGCAGCTTGTCCAGCGGGAGTTCAGATACGCAGTATTTT. The encoded protein is CASSLSSGSSDTQYF. Using reference TRBV5-1 and TRBJ2-3 for the parts outside the CDR3, the full variable domain is KAGVTQTPRYLIKTRGQQVTLSCSPISGHRSVSWYQQTPGQGLQFLFEYFSETQRNKGNFPGRFSGRQFSNSRSEMNVSTLELGDSALYLCASSLSSGSSDTQYFGPGTRLTVL.

This clonotype was seen repeatedly, ten times or more. The V and J genes are TRBV11-3 and TRBJ2-5, with 9 bases identical to TRBD1. Germline-derived CDR1 and CDR2 are SGHNT and YENEEA. V was clipped by 4 bases and J by 4 bases; unmatched bases: 10. This CDR3 has 16 residues. CDR3 DNA sequence: TGTGCCAGCAGCTCACCGACAGGGGGGATCGGAGAGACCCAGTACTTC. Amino acids: CASSSPTGGIGETQYF.

This clonotype is labeled as medium-sized. The chain couples TRBV7-2 to TRBJ2-6, with D perhaps assigned TRBD1 or TRBD2 (5 bases each). The germline V gene has CDR1 SGHTA and CDR2 FQGNSA. This CDR3 spans 14 amino acids. Trimming removed 4 bases at V and 1 base at J, with 5 bases between. CDR3 coding DNA: TGTGCCAGCAGCTGGGGGTCTGGGGCCAACGTCCTGACTTTC. Residues: CASSWGSGANVLTF.

This clonotype came up many times. The chain employs TRBV20-1 and TRBJ2-5, with TRBD2 as a possible D gene (7 bases). Trimming left V 6 bases short and J 5 bases short, with 25 bases between. This CDR3 has 16 residues. Germline V gives CDR1 DFQATT, CDR2 SNEGSKA (reference sequence). The DNA of the CDR3 is TGCAGTGCCAGCCTAGGGGGAGGGCCCTTGAGGGAGACCCAGTACTTC. The encoded protein is CSASLGGGPLRETQYF.

This clonotype occurred many times. The chain is built from TRBV6-6 and TRBJ2-7, with 9 bases that match TRBD1. This CDR3 spans 14 amino acids. Germline V gene lookup returns CDR1 MNHNY and CDR2 SVGAGI (reference sequence). After removal of 5 bases from V and 3 bases from J, the junction contained 5 bases not matched to a gene. CDR3: CASSAGTGRYEQYF. CDR3 sequence (DNA): TGTGCCAGCAGTGCCGGGACAGGGCGCTACGAGCAGTACTTC.

This clonotype appeared many times. The CDR3 reads CASSLDGSLYEQYF. The CDR3 region has the DNA TGTGCCAGCAGCTTGGACGGGAGCTTGTACGAGCAGTACTTC. The rearrangement uses TRBV5-5 and TRBJ2-7; a weak D match, TRBD2 (6 bases). V shed 0 bases and J shed 4 bases, with 11 bases lying between them. This CDR3 is 14 amino acids long. Germline V lookup: CDR1 SGHKS, CDR2 YYEKEE (reference sequence).

In its sample, this clonotype was seen many times. The chain couples TRBV5-5 to TRBJ2-4; 15 nucleotides match TRBD2. The CDR3 has 16 residues. The V gene end was trimmed by 0 bases and the J gene end by 6 bases; junction bases not matched to a gene: 1. CDR1 is SGHKS, CDR2 YYEKEE, per germline (reference sequence). The CDR3 reads CASSLEGLAGGNIQYF. In nucleotides, the CDR3 is TGTGCCAGCAGCTTGGAGGGACTAGCGGGGGGAAACATTCAGTACTTC.

This clonotype was counted ten times or more. The CDR3: CSARPGGYQETQYF. CDR3 coding DNA: TGCAGTGCTAGGCCCGGGGGGTACCAAGAGACCCAGTACTTC. The V gene is TRBV20-1, the J gene TRBJ2-5; 7 positions match TRBD2. J lost 0 bases, V lost 3 bases, and 4 bases had no gene match. Germline V gives CDR1 DFQATT, CDR2 SNEGSKA (reference sequence). The CDR3 consists of 14 residues.

This chain connects TRBV20-1 to TRBJ2-3; TRBD2 matches 8 bases. V gave up 2 bases and J gave up 6 bases; unmatched junction bases: 13. The germline V gene has CDR1 DFQATT and CDR2 SNEGSKA (reference sequence). CDR3 size: 16 residues. The CDR3 DNA is TGCAGTGCTAGAATCAGCGGGGGTAGGGGAAGCGATACGCAGTATTTT. It is translated as CSARISGGRGSDTQYF.

The chain is built from TRBV6-2 or TRBV6-3 and TRBJ1-1; perhaps TRBD1 as D (6 bases). Per the germline V gene, CDR1 is MNHEY and CDR2 is SVGEGT. CDR3 length equals 14 residues. Trimming cost V 7 bases and J 1 base, with 13 bases left between them. This chain's CDR3 is CASIADRWNTEAFF. Written as DNA, the CDR3 is TGTGCCAGCATTGCCGACAGGTGGAACACTGAAGCTTTCTTT.

In this sample, this clonotype turned up many times. V usage is TRBV7-2 and J usage is TRBJ2-1; D not certain. The CDR3 contains 16 residues. The V gene lost 5 bases and the J gene lost 0 bases, with 14 bases spanning the gap. Germline assignment: CDR1 SGHTA and CDR2 FQGNSA. The CDR3 nucleotides are TGTGCCAGCAGCGATCTGACAACTTCCTCCTACAATGAGCAGTTCTTC. Protein: CASSDLTTSSYNEQFF.

In its sample, this clonotype was seen many times. The chain is built from TRBV29-1 and TRBJ2-1; TRBD1 aligns across 12 bases. V trimming: 4 bases; J trimming: 5 bases; junction bases outside the gene matches: 3. The CDR3 has 14 residues. CDR1 and CDR2 (germline): SQVTM, ANQGSEA. The CDR3, as DNA: TGCAGCGTTGTACGGGACAGGGGGCACAATGAGCAGTTCTTC. The encoded protein is CSVVRDRGHNEQFF.

This clonotype was counted many times. V gene TRBV27 combines with J gene TRBJ1-4; D is perhaps TRBD1 (6 bases). The CDR3 contains 15 residues. Looked up from germline, CDR1 is MNHEY and CDR2 is SMNVEV (reference sequence). V lost 6 bases to trimming and J lost 8 bases, with 19 bases between them. CDR3 region: CASSPRMGAREKLFF. CDR3 nucleotide sequence: TGTGCCAGCAGCCCCCGGATGGGGGCGCGGGAAAAACTGTTTTTT.

Regarding this clonotype: A much larger clone is a single base away; this may be a read error. V gene TRBV18 combines with J gene TRBJ1-1; TRBD1 might be the D (5 bases). The ends were cut back, 6 bases at V and 2 bases at J, with 13 bases in the middle. CDR1 is KGHSH and CDR2 is LQKENI in the germline V gene. There are 14 residues in the CDR3. The CDR3 protein is CASSPGTDNTEAFF. The CDR3 coding sequence is TGTGCCAGCTCGCCCGGGACGGATAACACTGAAGCTTTCTTT.

This clonotype was picked up many times. A much larger clone sits a single nucleotide away, making a read error possible. The chain links TRBV5-1 to TRBJ2-7, with a tentative D call TRBD1 (5 bases). Germline V lookup: CDR1 SGHRS, CDR2 YFSETQ. V was pared by 3 bases and J by 5 bases, with 18 bases between. The CDR3 loop spans 15 amino acids. The CDR3 region has the DNA TGCGCCAGCAGCTCGACCACTGACAGTCGCCACGAGCAGTACTTC. It is translated as CASSSTTDSRHEQYF.

This clonotype showed up many times. The V call is TRBV9, the J call TRBJ2-3; the match to TRBD2 covers 7 bases. The CDR3 runs 15 residues. CDR1 SGDLS and CDR2 YYNGEE come from the germline V gene. V was clipped by 4 bases and J by 0 bases; unmatched bases: 5. The chain's CDR3 is CASSPPGGSTDTQYF. For the CDR3, the DNA is TGTGCCAGCAGCCCCCCGGGGGGTAGCACAGATACGCAGTATTTT. Full variable domain (remainder filled in from reference TRBV9 and TRBJ2-3): DSGVTQTPKHLITATGQRVTLRCSPRSGDLSVYWYQQSLDQGLQFLIQYYNGEERAKGNILERFSAQQFPDLHSELNLSSLELGDSALYFCASSPPGGSTDTQYFGPGTRLTVL.

This clonotype was found many times. The chain employs TRBV5-1 and TRBJ2-3; TRBD2 matches at 12 bases. Germline trimming cut 0 bases from V and 2 bases from J; bases unmatched to any gene: 7. The V gene's germline CDR1 is SGHRS and CDR2 YFSETQ. CDR3 length: 18 residues. This CDR3 is CASSLVTSGGFLTDTQYF. CDR3 DNA: TGCGCCAGCAGCTTGGTTACTAGCGGGGGGTTCCTCACAGATACGCAGTATTTT.

This clonotype was seen many times. V is TRBV3-1 and J is TRBJ2-7, with TRBD2 matching 11 bases. The CDR3 is 14 residues long. Germline V gene lookup returns CDR1 LGHDT and CDR2 YNNKEL (reference sequence). V lost 4 bases and J lost 3; bases outside the gene matches: 2. CDR3 DNA sequence: TGTGCCAGCAGCCCTAGCGGGGGGATCTACGAGCAGTACTTC. Translating it yields CASSPSGGIYEQYF.

By share, this clonotype counts as medium-sized. The chain joins TRBV12-3 or TRBV12-4 to TRBJ2-1, with 8 bases that match TRBD2. The CDR3 is 15 residues long. V dropped 2 bases and J dropped 7; count of bases not matched to a gene: 7. The CDR3 DNA reads TGTGCCAGCAGTTTACGGGCGGGGGGTGAGAATGAGCAGTTCTTC. It translates to CASSLRAGGENEQFF.

There are many counts of this clonotype. The chain couples TRBV5-1 to TRBJ2-1; D perhaps matches TRBD1 (8 bases). Germline V gene lookup returns CDR1 SGHRS and CDR2 YFSETQ. This CDR3 spans 15 amino acids. Trimming took off 9 bases at V and 0 bases at J, with 16 bases between the two ends. The CDR3 DNA follows: TGCGCCACCGAACAGGGGGAGGGCTCCTACAATGAGCAGTTCTTC. Translation gives CATEQGEGSYNEQFF. Complete variable domain (other parts from reference TRBV5-1 and TRBJ2-1): KAGVTQTPRYLIKTRGQQVTLSCSPISGHRSVSWYQQTPGQGLQFLFEYFSETQRNKGNFPGRFSGRQFSNSRSEMNVSTLELGDSALYLCATEQGEGSYNEQFFGPGTRLTVL.

This clonotype was found many times. The chain couples TRBV2 to TRBJ2-3; TRBD1 matches at 7 bases. V was pared by 6 bases and J by 4 bases, with 4 bases of the junction left unmatched. CDR1 is SNHLY and CDR2 is FYNNEI in the germline V gene. CDR3 length: 13 residues. The CDR3 sequence: CASSAGGADTQYF. The CDR3 DNA reads TGTGCCAGCAGCGCAGGGGGTGCAGATACGCAGTATTTT.

This clonotype was counted at least ten times. This CDR3 reads CASSLVGQAFF. CDR3 DNA: TGTGCCAGCAGCTTAGTCGGGCAGGCTTTCTTT. The rearrangement uses TRBV7-2 and TRBJ1-1; D is unresolved. The CDR3 extends over 11 amino acids. Germline assignment: CDR1 SGHTA and CDR2 FQGNSA. With 1 base removed from V and 11 bases from J, the gap between germline ends came to 8 bases. Full variable domain (remainder filled in from reference TRBV7-2 and TRBJ1-1): GAGVSQSPSNKVTEKGKDVELRCDPISGHTALYWYRQSLGQGLEFLIYFQGNSAPDKSGLPSDRFSAERTGGSVSTLTIQRTQQEDSAVYLCASSLVGQAFFGQGTRLTVV.